This T cell receptor (beta chain) was identified during a study of technical replicates of blood from a few donors. The table came from immunoSEQ multiplex PCR; TCRdb's copy has only in-frame clones and leaves some out. In the table there are about 76,000 clones, 94% of which are singletons. The V gene's germline CDR1 is LNHDA and CDR2 SQIVND (reference sequence). The ends were cut back, 6 bases at V and 8 bases at J, with 19 bases in the middle. The CDR3 extends over 14 amino acids. Source material: T cells isolated from PBMCs. The sequence came from a human donor in good health. The chain uses TRBV19 and TRBJ1-1; D remains ambiguous. CDR3 protein: CASRPGMSPREAFF. For the CDR3, the DNA is TGTGCCAGTAGACCCGGGATGAGCCCGCGCGAAGCTTTCTTT.